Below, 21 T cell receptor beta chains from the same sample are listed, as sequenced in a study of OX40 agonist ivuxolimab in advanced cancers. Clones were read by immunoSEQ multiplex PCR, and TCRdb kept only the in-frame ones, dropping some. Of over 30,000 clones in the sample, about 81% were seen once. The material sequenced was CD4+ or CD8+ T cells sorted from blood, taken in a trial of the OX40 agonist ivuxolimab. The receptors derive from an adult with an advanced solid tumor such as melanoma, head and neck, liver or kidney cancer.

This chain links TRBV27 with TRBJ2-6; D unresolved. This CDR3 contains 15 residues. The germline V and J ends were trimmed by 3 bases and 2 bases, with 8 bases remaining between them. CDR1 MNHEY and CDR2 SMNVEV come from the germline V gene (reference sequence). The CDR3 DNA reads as TGTGCCAGCAGTTTTCTGGTGACTGGGGCCAACGTCCTGACTTTC. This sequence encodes CASSFLVTGANVLTF.

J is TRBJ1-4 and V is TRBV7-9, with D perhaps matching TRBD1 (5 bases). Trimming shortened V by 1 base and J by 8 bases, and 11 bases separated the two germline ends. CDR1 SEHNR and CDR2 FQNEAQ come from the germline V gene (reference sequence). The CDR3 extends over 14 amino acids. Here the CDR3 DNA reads TGTGCCAGCAGCTTAGGTTCGGGGGAGGAAAAACTGTTTTTT. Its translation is CASSLGSGEEKLFF.

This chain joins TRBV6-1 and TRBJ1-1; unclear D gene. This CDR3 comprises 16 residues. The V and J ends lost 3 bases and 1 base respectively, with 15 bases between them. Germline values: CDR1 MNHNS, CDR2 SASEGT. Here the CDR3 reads CASSDTQFSANTEAFF. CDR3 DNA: TGTGCCAGCAGTGACACCCAATTTTCCGCGAACACTGAAGCTTTCTTT.

CDR3 sequence (DNA): TGTGCCAGCAGCTTTTGGTGGGGATCGACAGATACGCAGTATTTT. Its protein product is CASSFWWGSTDTQYF. The chain employs TRBV5-6 and TRBJ2-3; D unresolved. Germline lookup yields CDR1 SGHDT and CDR2 YYEEEE. This CDR3 has 15 residues. The V end was cut by 2 bases, the J end by 3 bases, with 13 bases between.

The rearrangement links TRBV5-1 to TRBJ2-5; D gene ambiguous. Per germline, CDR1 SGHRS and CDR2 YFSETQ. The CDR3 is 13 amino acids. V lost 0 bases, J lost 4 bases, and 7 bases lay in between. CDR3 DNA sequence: TGCGCCAGCAGCTTGGATTTTACAGAGACCCAGTACTTC. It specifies CASSLDFTETQYF.

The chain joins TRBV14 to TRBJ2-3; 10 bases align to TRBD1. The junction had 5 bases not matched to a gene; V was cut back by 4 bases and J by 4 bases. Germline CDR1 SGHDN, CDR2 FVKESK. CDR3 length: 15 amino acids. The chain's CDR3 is CASSPGQGYADTQYF. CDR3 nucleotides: TGTGCCAGCAGCCCGGGACAGGGGTACGCAGATACGCAGTATTTT.

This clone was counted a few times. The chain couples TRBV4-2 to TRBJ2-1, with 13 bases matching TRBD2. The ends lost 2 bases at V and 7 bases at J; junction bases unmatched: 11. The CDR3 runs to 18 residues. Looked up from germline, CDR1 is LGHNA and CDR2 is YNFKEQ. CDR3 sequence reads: CASSQRARLAGGWNEQFF. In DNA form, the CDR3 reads TGTGCCAGCAGCCAAAGGGCCCGACTAGCGGGGGGTTGGAATGAGCAGTTCTTC.

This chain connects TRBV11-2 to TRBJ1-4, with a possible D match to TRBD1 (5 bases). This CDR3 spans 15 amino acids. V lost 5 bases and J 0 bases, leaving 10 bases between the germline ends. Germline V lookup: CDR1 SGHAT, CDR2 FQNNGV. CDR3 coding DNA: TGTGCCAGCAGCCGGGGGTTCACAACTAATGAAAAACTGTTTTTT. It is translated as CASSRGFTTNEKLFF.

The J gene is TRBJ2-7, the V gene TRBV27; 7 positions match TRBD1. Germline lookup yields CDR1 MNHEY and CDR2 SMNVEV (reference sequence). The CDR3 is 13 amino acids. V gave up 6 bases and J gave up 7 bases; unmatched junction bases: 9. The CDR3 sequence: CASSPDRDWEQYF. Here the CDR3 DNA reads TGTGCCAGCAGCCCCGACAGGGATTGGGAGCAGTACTTC.

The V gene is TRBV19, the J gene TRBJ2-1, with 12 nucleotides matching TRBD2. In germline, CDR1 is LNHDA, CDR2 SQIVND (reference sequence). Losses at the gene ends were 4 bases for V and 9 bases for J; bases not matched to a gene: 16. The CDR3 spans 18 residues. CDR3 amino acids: CASSNLAGGPGVHGEQFF. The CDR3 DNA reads TGTGCCAGTAGTAATCTAGCGGGAGGGCCAGGGGTTCACGGTGAGCAGTTCTTC. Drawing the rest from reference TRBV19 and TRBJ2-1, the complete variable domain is DGGITQSPKYLFRKEGQNVTLSCEQNLNHDAMYWYRQDPGQGLRLIYYSQIVNDFQKGDIAEGYSVSREKKESFPLTVTSAQKNPTAFYLCASSNLAGGPGVHGEQFFGPGTRLTVL.

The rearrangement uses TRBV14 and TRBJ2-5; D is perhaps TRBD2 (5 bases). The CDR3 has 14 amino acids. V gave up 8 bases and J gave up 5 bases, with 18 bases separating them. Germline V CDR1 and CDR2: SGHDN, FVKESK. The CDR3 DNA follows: TGTGCCAGCGGGATTCTTGGTAGGGAGGAGACCCAGTACTTC. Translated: CASGILGREETQYF.

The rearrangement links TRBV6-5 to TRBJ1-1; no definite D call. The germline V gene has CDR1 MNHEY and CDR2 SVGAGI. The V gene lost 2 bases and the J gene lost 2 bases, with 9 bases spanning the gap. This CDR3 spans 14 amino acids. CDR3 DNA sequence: TGTGCCAGCAGTTACGGAGATTTCAACACTGAAGCTTTCTTT. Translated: CASSYGDFNTEAFF.

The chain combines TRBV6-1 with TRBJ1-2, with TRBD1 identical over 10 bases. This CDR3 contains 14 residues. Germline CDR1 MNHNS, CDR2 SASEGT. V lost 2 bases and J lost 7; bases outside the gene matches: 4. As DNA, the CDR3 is TGTGCCAGCAGTGAAATTGGGACAGGGGTTGGCTACACCTTC. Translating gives CASSEIGTGVGYTF.

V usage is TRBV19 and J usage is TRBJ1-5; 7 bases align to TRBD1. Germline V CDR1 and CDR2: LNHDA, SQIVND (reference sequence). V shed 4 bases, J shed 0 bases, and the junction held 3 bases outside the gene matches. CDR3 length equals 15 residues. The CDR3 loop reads CASSRDSHSNQPQHF. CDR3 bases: TGTGCCAGTAGTAGGGACAGTCATAGCAATCAGCCCCAGCATTTT.

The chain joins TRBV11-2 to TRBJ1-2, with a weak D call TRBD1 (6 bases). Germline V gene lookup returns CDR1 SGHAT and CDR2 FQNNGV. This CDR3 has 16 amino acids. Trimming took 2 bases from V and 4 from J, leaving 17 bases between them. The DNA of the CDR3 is TGTGCCAGCAGCTTAAACCCCAAACAGGGATCCTATGGCTACACCTTC. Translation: CASSLNPKQGSYGYTF.

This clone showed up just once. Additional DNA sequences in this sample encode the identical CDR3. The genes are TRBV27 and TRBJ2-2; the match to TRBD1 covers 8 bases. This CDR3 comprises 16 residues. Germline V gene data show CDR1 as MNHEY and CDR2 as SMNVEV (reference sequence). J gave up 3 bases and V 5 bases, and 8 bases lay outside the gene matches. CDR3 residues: CASSASWTGYTGELFF. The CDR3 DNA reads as TGTGCCAGCAGTGCCAGTTGGACAGGGTACACCGGGGAGCTGTTTTTT.

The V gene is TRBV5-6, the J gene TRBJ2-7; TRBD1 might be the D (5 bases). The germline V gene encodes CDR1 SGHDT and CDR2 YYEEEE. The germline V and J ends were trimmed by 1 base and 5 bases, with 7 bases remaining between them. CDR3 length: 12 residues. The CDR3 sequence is CASSLIGDEQYF. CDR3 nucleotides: TGTGCCAGCAGCTTGATAGGGGACGAGCAGTACTTC.

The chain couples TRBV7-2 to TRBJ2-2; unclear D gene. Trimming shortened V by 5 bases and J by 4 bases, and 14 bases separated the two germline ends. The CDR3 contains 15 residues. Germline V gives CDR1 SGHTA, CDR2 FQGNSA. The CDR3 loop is CASSGNQVRTGELFF. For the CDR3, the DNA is TGTGCCAGCAGCGGGAACCAGGTTCGCACCGGGGAGCTGTTTTTT. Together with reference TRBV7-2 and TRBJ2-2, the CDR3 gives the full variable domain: GAGVSQSPSNKVTEKGKDVELRCDPISGHTALYWYRQSLGQGLEFLIYFQGNSAPDKSGLPSDRFSAERTGGSVSTLTIQRTQQEDSAVYLCASSGNQVRTGELFFGEGSRLTVL.

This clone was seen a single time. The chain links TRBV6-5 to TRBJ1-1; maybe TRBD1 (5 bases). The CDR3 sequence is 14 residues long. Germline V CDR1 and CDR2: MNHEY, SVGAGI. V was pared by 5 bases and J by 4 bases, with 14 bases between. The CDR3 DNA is TGTGCCAGCAGTGGTCACCTCGGGGGCACTGAAGCTTTCTTT. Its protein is CASSGHLGGTEAFF.

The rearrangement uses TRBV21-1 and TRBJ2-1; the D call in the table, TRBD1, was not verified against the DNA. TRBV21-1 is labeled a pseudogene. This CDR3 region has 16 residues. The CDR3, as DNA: TGTGCCAGCAGCAACTGCGGGACAGGGTTCGCCAATGAGCAGTTCTTC. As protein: CASSNCGTGFANEQFF.

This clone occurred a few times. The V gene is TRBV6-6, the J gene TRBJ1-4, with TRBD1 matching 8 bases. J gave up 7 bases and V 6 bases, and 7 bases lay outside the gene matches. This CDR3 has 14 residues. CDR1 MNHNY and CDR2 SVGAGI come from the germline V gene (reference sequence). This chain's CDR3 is CASRITGGGEKLFF. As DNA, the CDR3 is TGTGCCAGCAGGATAACAGGGGGTGGTGAAAAACTGTTTTTT.